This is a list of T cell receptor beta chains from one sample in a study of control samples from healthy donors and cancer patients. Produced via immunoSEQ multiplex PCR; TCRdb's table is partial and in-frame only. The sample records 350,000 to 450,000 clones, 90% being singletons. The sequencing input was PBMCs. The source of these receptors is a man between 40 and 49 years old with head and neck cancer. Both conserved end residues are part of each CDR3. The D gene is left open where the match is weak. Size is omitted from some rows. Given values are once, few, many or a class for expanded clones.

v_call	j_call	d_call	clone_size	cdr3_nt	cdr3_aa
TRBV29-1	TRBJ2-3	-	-	TGCAGCGTTGAGGAGGGGGGTACAGATACGCAGTATTTT	CSVEEGGTDTQYF
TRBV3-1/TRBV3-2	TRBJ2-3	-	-	TGTGCCAGTTCGCAGGGAACAGATACGCAGTATTTT	CASSQGTDTQYF
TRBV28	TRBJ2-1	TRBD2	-	TGTGCCAGCAGGGTTAGCGGGAGTCACAATGAGCAGTTCTTC	CASRVSGSHNEQFF
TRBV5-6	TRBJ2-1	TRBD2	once	TGTGCCAGCAGCTTGCAGGCTAGCGGGAGGGTCCACAATGAGCAGTTCTTC	CASSLQASGRVHNEQFF
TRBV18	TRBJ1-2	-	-	TGTGCCAGCTCGCCAGCCCCTTGGGGGATCAGTGGCTACACCTTC	CASSPAPWGISGYTF
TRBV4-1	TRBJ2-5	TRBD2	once	TGCGCCAGCAGCCAAGAAGGACTAGCCCGGGAGACCCAGTACTTC	CASSQEGLARETQYF
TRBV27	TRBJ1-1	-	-	TGTGCCAGCAGGCAACTACAGAGGAACACTGAAGCTTTCTTT	CASRQLQRNTEAFF
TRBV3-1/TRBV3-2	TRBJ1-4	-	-	TGTGCCAGCAGCCAAGGGGCAGGGTCGGCTATGACTAATGAAAAACTGTTTTTT	CASSQGAGSAMTNEKLFF
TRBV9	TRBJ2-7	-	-	TGTGCCAGCAGCGTAGTAGGGGGGGAGCAGTACTTC	CASSVVGGEQYF
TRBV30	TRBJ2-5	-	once	TGTGCCTGGAGTGTTGGGGGCCACCACCAAAAGACCCAGTACTTC	CAWSVGGHHQKTQYF
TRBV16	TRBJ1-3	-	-	TGTGCCAGCAGCCAATCGCAGGGTGGAGCTGGAAACACCATATATTTT	CASSQSQGGAGNTIYF
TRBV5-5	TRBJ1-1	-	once	TGTGCCAGCAGCTTTTTTCTTACAGAGAACACTGAAGCTTTCTTT	CASSFFLTENTEAFF
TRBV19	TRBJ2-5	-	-	TGTGCCAGTAATCATGGGACGGGGGAGACCCAGTACTTC	CASNHGTGETQYF
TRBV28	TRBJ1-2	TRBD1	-	TGTGCCAGCAGTGGGGCAGGGGGATGGTATGGCTACACCTTC	CASSGAGGWYGYTF
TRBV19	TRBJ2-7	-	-	TGTGCCAGTAGTATTGGTAGACAGCCCTACGAGCAGTACTTC	CASSIGRQPYEQYF
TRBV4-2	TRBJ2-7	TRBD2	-	TGTGCCAGCAGCCCCGATCTCTCGCGGGAGGATCAGTACTTC	CASSPDLSREDQYF
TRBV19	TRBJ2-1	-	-	TGTGCCAGTAGTCTCCGGACCCGTACGGATGAGCAGTTCTTC	CASSLRTRTDEQFF
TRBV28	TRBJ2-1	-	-	TGTGCCAGCAGGAACAGGGGGGGGAGGGATGAGCAGTTCTTC	CASRNRGGRDEQFF
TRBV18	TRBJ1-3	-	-	TGTGCCAGCTCCCTGGGGTCCTCTGGAAACACCATATATTTT	CASSLGSSGNTIYF
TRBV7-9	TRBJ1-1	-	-	TGTGCCAGCAGCTTAGGGCCTTACACTGAAGCTTTCTTT	CASSLGPYTEAFF
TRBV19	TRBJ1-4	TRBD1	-	TGTGCCAGTAGTATGGGACAGGGAGGGTTTGAAAAACTGTTTTTT	CASSMGQGGFEKLFF
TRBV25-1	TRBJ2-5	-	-	TGTGCCACCTCGAGTCCCTGGGGCGGGGAGACCCAGTACTTC	CATSSPWGGETQYF
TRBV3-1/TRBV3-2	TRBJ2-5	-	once	TGTGCCAGCAGCCAAGTTACCGGAGAGACCCAGTACTTC	CASSQVTGETQYF
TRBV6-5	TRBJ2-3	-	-	TGTGCCAGCAGTTGGACAGTCACAGATACGCAGTATTTT	CASSWTVTDTQYF
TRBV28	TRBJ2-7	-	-	TGTGCCAGCTCCAACCCACTCTCCTACGAGCAGTACTTC	CASSNPLSYEQYF
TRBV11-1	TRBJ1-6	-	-	TGTGCCAGCAGCTTAGCGGGGACGGTCCTCCACTTT	CASSLAGTVLHF
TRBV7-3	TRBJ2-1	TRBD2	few	TGTGCCAGCAGCTCATTCGTCCAACTAGCGGGAGCAAACAATGAGCAGTTCTTC	CASSSFVQLAGANNEQFF
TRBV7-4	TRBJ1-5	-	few	TGTGCCAGCAGCTTAAAAGATTCTACACCGGATAGCAATCAGCCCCAGCATTTT	CASSLKDSTPDSNQPQHF
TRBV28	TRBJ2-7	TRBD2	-	TGTGCCAGCAGTTCGACCGGGACTACTACCGGGACTAGCGGTTCTACCTACGAGCAGTACTTC	CASSSTGTTTGTSGSTYEQYF